The 26 T cell receptor beta chains below come from one sample, sequenced in a study of beta chain features in type 1 diabetes. These TCRs' antigens remain unknown. The whole isolated RNA underwent reverse transcription, so sequencing captured expressed TCRB transcripts. Measured with immunoSEQ multiplex PCR; TCRdb has only the in-frame clones, and not every one. The repertoire has approximately 270,000 clones, roughly an eighth of them found once; the top ten carry 0.017%. Study-wide findings and caveats: Shorter TCRB CDR3s, moderately but significantly so, marked every one of the four CD4+ subsets in Type 1 diabetes patients.

The specimen sequenced was naive CD4+ T cells from blood. These receptors originate from a man aged 30-40 years with type 1 diabetes.

The rearrangement links TRBV7-2 to TRBJ2-2; 10 positions agree with TRBD2. The germline gives CDR1 SGHTA, CDR2 FQGNSA. The J segment lost 5 bases and the V segment lost 5 bases, leaving 8 bases of the junction unmatched. The CDR3 spans 16 residues. CDR3 in DNA: TGTGCCAGCAGCCCTTGGAAGCGGGAGGGGACCGGGGAGCTGTTTTTT. It specifies CASSPWKREGTGELFF.

V and J are TRBV11-1 and TRBJ2-1, with 8 bases aligning to TRBD2. The V gene's germline CDR1 is SGHAT and CDR2 FQDESV (reference sequence). The CDR3 runs to 15 residues. V shed 5 bases, J shed 8 bases, and the junction held 11 bases outside the gene matches. CDR3: CASSPWTSSVDEQFF. Here the CDR3 DNA reads TGTGCCAGCAGCCCTTGGACTAGCAGTGTCGATGAGCAGTTCTTC.

This clone occurred a few times. V is TRBV7-9 and J is TRBJ2-7; D is perhaps TRBD1 (6 bases). Germline V CDR1 and CDR2: SEHNR, FQNEAQ (reference sequence). The CDR3 contains 16 residues. V lost 5 bases, J lost 0 bases, and 17 bases lay in between. The CDR3 DNA reads TGTGCCAGCAGCCCGGGACATCGAACCCTCTCCTACGAGCAGTACTTC. It is translated as CASSPGHRTLSYEQYF.

V gene TRBV27 combines with J gene TRBJ2-1; 11 bases map to TRBD2. V shed 8 bases, J shed 7 bases, and the junction held 10 bases outside the gene matches. CDR1 is MNHEY and CDR2 is SMNVEV in the germline V gene (reference sequence). The CDR3 contains 15 residues. DNA of the CDR3: TGTGCCAGCGCCCCCGTGGGACTAGCGGTGAATGAGCAGTTCTTC. Its protein product is CASAPVGLAVNEQFF.

The rearrangement links TRBV6-1 to TRBJ2-1; the D is unclear. V lost 3 bases to trimming and J lost 10 bases, with 13 bases between them. Germline assignment: CDR1 MNHNS and CDR2 SASEGT. This CDR3 has 13 amino acids. The CDR3 protein is CASSELTGGEQFF. The CDR3 nucleotides read TGTGCCAGCAGTGAGCTCACTGGCGGAGAGCAGTTCTTC.

The gene calls are TRBV29-1 and TRBJ2-7; 7 bases fit TRBD2. The CDR3 is made up of 13 amino acids. The J segment lost 4 bases and the V segment lost 5 bases, leaving 8 bases of the junction unmatched. Germline loops: CDR1 SQVTM, CDR2 ANQGSEA. CDR3 bases: TGCAGCGTTAGCGGGACCCTAGGGTACGAGCAGTACTTC. This translates into CSVSGTLGYEQYF.

This chain joins TRBV28 and TRBJ2-4; the match to TRBD1 covers 9 bases. Trimming at V came to 2 bases and at J to 8 bases, leaving 4 bases not matched to a gene. Per germline, CDR1 MDHEN and CDR2 SYDVKM. The CDR3 sequence is 14 residues long. For the CDR3, the DNA is TGTGCCAGCAGTTTAGACAGGGGGTTTTACATTCAGTACTTC. It encodes CASSLDRGFYIQYF.

This chain joins TRBV6-5 and TRBJ2-1; 12 bases agree with TRBD2. The germline V gene encodes CDR1 MNHEY and CDR2 SVGAGI. The CDR3 sequence is 15 residues long. The junction had 6 bases not matched to a gene; V was cut back by 4 bases and J by 8 bases. In nucleotides, the CDR3 is TGTGCCAGCAGTTCCCTAGCGGGAGGGAAGTATGAGCAGTTCTTC. Translating gives CASSSLAGGKYEQFF.

Only a few counts were recorded for this clone. The genes are TRBV21-1 and TRBJ1-5; the table assigns TRBD1, which was not confirmed against the DNA. TRBV21-1 is noted as a pseudogene. The CDR3 length is 15 residues. Here the CDR3 DNA reads TGTGCCAGCAGCCCCCATGGGACATCAAGTCAGCCCCAGCATTTT. Translating it yields CASSPHGTSSQPQHF.

This clone showed up just a few times. The chain joins TRBV7-6 to TRBJ2-5; D uncertain. The CDR3 runs 13 residues. V was pared by 3 bases and J by 1 base, with 6 bases between. Per germline, CDR1 SGHVS and CDR2 FNYEAQ. CDR3 nucleotides: TGTGCCAGCAGCTTTGGGCGCCAAGAGACCCAGTACTTC. This translates into CASSFGRQETQYF.

A few counts support this clone. The genes are TRBV30 and TRBJ1-5, with 7 positions matching TRBD1. The J segment lost 3 bases and the V segment lost 5 bases, leaving 4 bases of the junction unmatched. Germline assignment: CDR1 GTSNPN and CDR2 SVGIG (reference sequence). The CDR3 has 13 residues. Written as DNA, the CDR3 is TGTGCCTGGGACAGGGAACACAATCAGCCCCAGCATTTT. Its translation is CAWDREHNQPQHF.

J is TRBJ2-3 and V is TRBV7-2; TRBD2 matches 7 bases. The CDR3 has 16 residues. CDR1 and CDR2 (germline): SGHTA, FQGNSA. Trimming at V came to 5 bases and at J to 4 bases, leaving 12 bases not matched to a gene. This chain's CDR3 is CASSLRGAGVADTQYF. Here the CDR3 DNA reads TGTGCCAGCAGCCTCCGAGGGGCGGGAGTTGCAGATACGCAGTATTTT.

The genes are TRBV28 and TRBJ1-5, with no clear D. Germline V gene data show CDR1 as MDHEN and CDR2 as SYDVKM. Trimming took 8 bases from V and 9 from J, leaving 11 bases between them. This CDR3 has 11 residues. This chain's CDR3 is CASLKGGPQHF. CDR3 nucleotide sequence: TGTGCCAGCCTTAAAGGAGGGCCCCAGCATTTT.

The V and J genes are TRBV21-1 and TRBJ2-1; the table gives TRBD2 as D, unverified against the DNA. TRBV21-1 is a recognized pseudogene. The CDR3 totals 17 residues. CDR3 DNA sequence: TGTGCCAGCAGCAAAGTCATCTCAGCGGGAGCCTTTTATGAGCAGTTCTTC. Its translation is CASSKVISAGAFYEQFF.

V gene TRBV7-2 combines with J gene TRBJ2-4; 8 nucleotides line up with TRBD1. There are 18 residues in the CDR3. The germline V gene encodes CDR1 SGHTA and CDR2 FQGNSA. V was clipped by 1 base and J by 2 bases; unmatched bases: 10. The CDR3 DNA reads as TGTGCCAGCAGCTTAGAAGGGACAGGCTCTTCGACCAAAAACATTCAGTACTTC. Translation: CASSLEGTGSSTKNIQYF.

This clone has more than one count but fewer than ten. The chain has TRBV30 and TRBJ1-4; 8 bases agree with TRBD1. From germline, CDR1 is GTSNPN and CDR2 SVGIG (reference sequence). V dropped 2 bases and J dropped 6; count of bases not matched to a gene: 5. The CDR3 sequence is 14 residues long. DNA for the CDR3: TGTGCCTGGAGTACCGGGACAGGTCATGAAAAACTGTTTTTT. Translation: CAWSTGTGHEKLFF.

The chain employs TRBV7-2 and TRBJ2-2; TRBD1 matches 7 bases. The V gene's germline CDR1 is SGHTA and CDR2 FQGNSA. The CDR3 contains 15 residues. After removal of 5 bases from V and 4 bases from J, the junction contained 7 bases not matched to a gene. The chain's CDR3 is CASSRQGAGTGELFF. The CDR3 nucleotides read TGTGCCAGCAGCCGACAGGGTGCTGGCACCGGGGAGCTGTTTTTT.

The chain uses TRBV5-4 and TRBJ2-2; perhaps TRBD1 as D (6 bases). With 6 bases removed from V and 1 base from J, the gap between germline ends came to 19 bases. There are 17 residues in the CDR3. Germline loops: CDR1 SGHNT, CDR2 YYREEE (reference sequence). As DNA, the CDR3 is TGTGCCAGCAACCTCGTTGGGGGCGGCTGGAACACCGGGGAGCTGTTTTTT. Protein product: CASNLVGGGWNTGELFF.

The J gene is TRBJ2-1, the V gene TRBV7-3, with D possibly TRBD2 on 6 matching bases. With 4 bases removed from V and 4 bases from J, the gap between germline ends came to 11 bases. Per germline, CDR1 SGHTA and CDR2 FQGTGA. CDR3 size: 14 residues. This chain's CDR3 is CASSSYSGYNEQFF. In DNA form, the CDR3 reads TGTGCCAGCAGCTCATACAGCGGGTACAATGAGCAGTTCTTC.

This chain connects TRBV10-3 to TRBJ1-5; 8 bases align to TRBD1. The CDR3 length is 13 residues. Germline V CDR1 and CDR2: ENHRY, SYGVKD. V was clipped by 3 bases and J by 6 bases; unmatched bases: 1. The CDR3 region has the DNA TGTGCCATCAGTGACAGGGGGCCTCAGCCCCAGCATTTT. It yields the protein CAISDRGPQPQHF.

This clone appeared a few times. The V gene is TRBV6-6, the J gene TRBJ1-1; D uncertain. This CDR3 contains 16 residues. V lost 6 bases, J lost 0 bases, and 17 bases lay in between. Germline V gene data show CDR1 as MNHNY and CDR2 as SVGAGI (reference sequence). CDR3 sequence (DNA): TGTGCCAGCAGCCACCCCCAGAGGGCCATGAACACTGAAGCTTTCTTT. Translated: CASSHPQRAMNTEAFF.

J is TRBJ1-2 and V is TRBV13; maybe TRBD1 (6 bases). The germline V gene has CDR1 PRHDT and CDR2 FYEKMQ (reference sequence). This CDR3 comprises 17 residues. Trimming took 5 bases from V and 2 from J, leaving 21 bases between them. The CDR3 coding sequence is TGTGCCAGCAGCATCGAGGCCTTACAGGGCGCCAACTATGGCTACACCTTC. As protein: CASSIEALQGANYGYTF.

This clone came up a few times. The rearrangement links TRBV7-2 to TRBJ1-1, with D hard to call. The CDR3 consists of 15 residues. V lost 5 bases and J 0 bases, leaving 13 bases between the germline ends. Germline CDR1 SGHTA, CDR2 FQGNSA. CDR3 DNA: TGTGCCAGCAGCCCAGCGGGAGACATGAACACTGAAGCTTTCTTT. This codes for CASSPAGDMNTEAFF.

This clone was recorded a few times. This chain connects TRBV21-1 to TRBJ2-1; the D call of TRBD2 is as the table states it, not checked on the DNA. TRBV21-1 is given as a pseudogene. This CDR3 has 17 residues. The CDR3 coding sequence is TGTGCCAGCAGCAAGAGGACTAGCGGGTACCTTTACAATGAGCAGTTCTTC. As protein: CASSKRTSGYLYNEQFF.

The V gene is TRBV6-6, the J gene TRBJ2-5, with 8 bases matching TRBD2. Germline trimming cut 6 bases from V and 5 bases from J; bases unmatched to any gene: 14. There are 16 residues in the CDR3. CDR1 is MNHNY, CDR2 SVGAGI, per germline (reference sequence). CDR3 amino acids: CASSPRGSGSGETQYF. The CDR3 bases are TGTGCCAGCAGCCCTCGGGGGAGCGGGAGTGGGGAGACCCAGTACTTC.

This rearrangement joins TRBV5-1 to TRBJ2-1, with D unresolved. The CDR3 is 13 residues long. V lost 0 bases and J 6 bases, leaving 7 bases between the germline ends. CDR1 and CDR2 (germline): SGHRS, YFSETQ. The CDR3 bases are TGCGCCAGCAGCTTGGACAGAATCAATGAGCAGTTCTTC. Residues: CASSLDRINEQFF. The variable domain in full, completed from reference TRBV5-1 and TRBJ2-1, reads KAGVTQTPRYLIKTRGQQVTLSCSPISGHRSVSWYQQTPGQGLQFLFEYFSETQRNKGNFPGRFSGRQFSNSRSEMNVSTLELGDSALYLCASSLDRINEQFFGPGTRLTVL.